Shown below are 13 T cell receptor beta chains from a single sample sequenced in a study of identical twins. TCRdb processed the 5' RACE reads anew with MiXCR; each CDR3 protein has one entry. Of 700,000 to 950,000 distinct CDR3 sequences listed, roughly an eighth are singletons. This sample also appeared in a second study, on yellow fever vaccine responses in identical twins.

Sequenced: PBMCs. The receptors here all came from a young woman in good health.

This clonotype was recorded a few times. This chain joins TRBV12-3 or TRBV12-4 and TRBJ2-3; 9 bases are shared with TRBD2. The CDR3 runs to 13 residues. The junction had 6 bases not matched to a gene; V was cut back by 6 bases and J by 8 bases. The CDR3 loop reads CASSRGTSTTQYF. The CDR3, as DNA: TGTGCCAGCAGCCGGGGGACTAGCACTACGCAGTATTTT.

This clonotype was detected only a few times. This sequence joins TRBV16 and TRBJ2-1; perhaps TRBD2 as D (6 bases). This CDR3 comprises 16 residues. Trimming left V 2 bases short and J 2 bases short, with 13 bases between. Germline V gene sequence: CDR1 KGHSY, CDR2 FQNENV. Written as DNA, the CDR3 is TGTGCCAGCAGCCAAATGGAGGGGCGTGCCTACAATGAGCAGTTCTTC. It is translated as CASSQMEGRAYNEQFF.

This clonotype has ten or more counts. V gene TRBV4-1 combines with J gene TRBJ2-5, with no clear D. Per the germline V gene, CDR1 is MGHRA and CDR2 is YSYEKL. Trimming removed 5 bases from V and 5 bases from J, with 12 bases in between. This CDR3 region has 13 residues. CDR3 in DNA: TGCGCCAGCAGCACACGGACCGGGGAGACCCAGTACTTC. It encodes CASSTRTGETQYF.

The J gene is TRBJ2-2, the V gene TRBV20-1; possibly TRBD1 for D (5 bases). Germline V gene data show CDR1 as DFQATT and CDR2 as SNEGSKA (reference sequence). CDR3 length: 15 residues. V lost 6 bases and J lost 1, with 15 bases in between. The CDR3 spells CSAPTPTVNTGELFF. For the CDR3, the DNA is TGCAGTGCCCCGACCCCGACAGTGAACACCGGGGAGCTGTTTTTT.

The chain carries TRBV20-1 and TRBJ2-3, with 12 bases that match TRBD2. The CDR3 contains 16 residues. With V trimmed by 0 bases and J by 7 bases, 8 bases remained unmatched. Germline-derived CDR1 and CDR2 are DFQATT and SNEGSKA (reference sequence). The CDR3 DNA follows: TGCAGTGCTAGAGATCCAATACTAGCGGGGGGTCATACGCAGTATTTT. Translation: CSARDPILAGGHTQYF.

This clonotype has only a few counts. This chain links TRBV20-1 with TRBJ2-5, with D tentatively TRBD2 (6 bases). CDR3 length: 15 amino acids. Per germline, CDR1 DFQATT and CDR2 SNEGSKA (reference sequence). Trimming took 5 bases from V and 2 from J, leaving 18 bases between them. The CDR3 is CSADNPLGRQETQYF. The CDR3 DNA follows: TGCAGTGCTGACAATCCCCTGGGGAGGCAAGAGACCCAGTACTTC.

The rearrangement uses TRBV5-1 and TRBJ2-4, with D tentatively TRBD1 or TRBD2 (5 bases each). V lost 0 bases to trimming and J lost 6 bases, with 19 bases between them. Per germline, CDR1 SGHRS and CDR2 YFSETQ. The CDR3 contains 17 residues. DNA for the CDR3: TGCGCCAGCAGCTTGGCCTCTGGGACCGAGGGGCTAAACATTCAGTACTTC. This gives the protein CASSLASGTEGLNIQYF.

This clonotype turned up a few times. This chain joins TRBV20-1 and TRBJ2-5; 10 bases fit TRBD2. The CDR3 runs 15 residues. The germline CDR1 and CDR2 sequences are DFQATT and SNEGSKA (reference sequence). The V and J ends lost 1 base and 2 bases, in that order; junction bases with no gene match: 4. In nucleotides, the CDR3 is TGCAGTGCTAGAGTAGGGACTAGCGTACAAGAGACCCAGTACTTC. Translation gives CSARVGTSVQETQYF.

This clonotype was counted between two and nine times. The chain uses TRBV24-1 and TRBJ2-3, with 13 bases identical to TRBD2. The CDR3 has 16 amino acids. Germline CDR1 and CDR2: KGHDR and SFDVKD. V lost 5 bases to trimming and J lost 6 bases; unmatched junction nucleotides: 7. CDR3 in amino acids: CATSGTSGGAGDTQYF. The CDR3 DNA reads TGTGCCACCAGTGGCACTAGCGGGGGGGCCGGGGATACGCAGTATTTT.

This clonotype has at least ten counts. The chain is built from TRBV5-1 and TRBJ2-1; 7 bases align to TRBD1. The length of the CDR3 is 15 residues. V gave up 4 bases and J gave up 8 bases; unmatched junction bases: 12. CDR1 SGHRS and CDR2 YFSETQ come from the germline V gene. The DNA of the CDR3 is TGCGCCAGCAGCCCCGGACAGGTCTTATTGGATGAGCAGTTCTTC. Translating it yields CASSPGQVLLDEQFF.

This clonotype was observed a few times. The chain combines TRBV2 with TRBJ2-7; TRBD2 matches at 9 bases. Germline V gene lookup returns CDR1 SNHLY and CDR2 FYNNEI. V trimming: 2 bases; J trimming: 2 bases; junction bases outside the gene matches: 4. CDR3 length: 15 amino acids. CDR3: CASSELASGTYEQYF. CDR3 DNA sequence: TGTGCCAGCAGTGAACTGGCTAGCGGGACCTACGAGCAGTACTTC.

This clonotype came up a few times. The CDR3 here is CASSSPVGAQPQHF. The CDR3 DNA reads as TGTGCCAGCAGTTCGCCCGTGGGGGCTCAGCCCCAGCATTTT. This chain connects TRBV28 to TRBJ1-5; weak D call: TRBD1 (6 bases). The V gene's germline CDR1 is MDHEN and CDR2 SYDVKM. The CDR3 spans 14 residues. Trimming stripped 4 bases from V and 6 bases from J, with 13 bases between. The variable domain in full, completed from reference TRBV28 and TRBJ1-5, reads DVKVTQSSRYLVKRTGEKVFLECVQDMDHENMFWYRQDPGLGLRLIYFSYDVKMKEKGDIPEGYSVSREKKERFSLILESASTNQTSMYLCASSSPVGAQPQHFGDGTRLSIL.

The rearrangement links TRBV9 to TRBJ2-5; a possible D gene is TRBD2 (6 bases). Germline-derived CDR1 and CDR2 are SGDLS and YYNGEE. Trimming removed 4 bases at V and 0 bases at J, with 13 bases between. The CDR3 is 15 amino acids. The CDR3 protein is CASSLRDLNQETQYF. CDR3 nucleotides: TGTGCCAGCAGCTTAAGGGACTTGAACCAAGAGACCCAGTACTTC.